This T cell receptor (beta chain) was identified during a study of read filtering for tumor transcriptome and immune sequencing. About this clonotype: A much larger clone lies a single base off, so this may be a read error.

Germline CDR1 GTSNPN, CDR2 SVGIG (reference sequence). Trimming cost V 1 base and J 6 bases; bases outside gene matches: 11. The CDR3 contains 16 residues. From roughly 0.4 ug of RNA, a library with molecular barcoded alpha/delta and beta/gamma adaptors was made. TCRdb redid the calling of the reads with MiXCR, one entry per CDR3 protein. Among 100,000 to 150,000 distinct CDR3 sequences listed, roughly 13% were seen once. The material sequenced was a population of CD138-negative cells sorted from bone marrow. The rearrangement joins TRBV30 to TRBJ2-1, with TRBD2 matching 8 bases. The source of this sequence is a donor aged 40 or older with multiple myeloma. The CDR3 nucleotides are TGTGCCTGGAGTGGTGCTCGGACTAGCCGGACCAATGAGCAGTTCTTC. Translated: CAWSGARTSRTNEQFF.